This entry features one T cell receptor beta chain sequence. The data were obtained in a study of blood T cell repertoires in COVID-19. The V end was cut by 7 bases, the J end by 6 bases, with 13 bases between. The germline CDR1 and CDR2 sequences are SQVTM and ANQGSEA. The CDR3 runs 12 residues. How the authors handled the data: Estimates of nucleated cell counts were drawn from the amplification of reference gene primers. The protocol was immunoSEQ multiplex PCR, while the TCRdb copy is restricted to in-frame clones and leaves out a portion. D and trimming come from the DNA, and the V and J calls and clone size come from that table. Here the sample spans approximately 24,000 clones, about 88% being singletons.

The receptor was derived from a human donor in a cohort sampled during active COVID-19. Sequenced input: peripheral blood. This sequence joins TRBV29-1 and TRBJ2-1, with D maybe TRBD1 (5 bases). This CDR3 is CSGPGFGNEQFF. The CDR3 DNA sequence: TGCAGCGGGCCAGGGTTCGGCAATGAGCAGTTCTTC.